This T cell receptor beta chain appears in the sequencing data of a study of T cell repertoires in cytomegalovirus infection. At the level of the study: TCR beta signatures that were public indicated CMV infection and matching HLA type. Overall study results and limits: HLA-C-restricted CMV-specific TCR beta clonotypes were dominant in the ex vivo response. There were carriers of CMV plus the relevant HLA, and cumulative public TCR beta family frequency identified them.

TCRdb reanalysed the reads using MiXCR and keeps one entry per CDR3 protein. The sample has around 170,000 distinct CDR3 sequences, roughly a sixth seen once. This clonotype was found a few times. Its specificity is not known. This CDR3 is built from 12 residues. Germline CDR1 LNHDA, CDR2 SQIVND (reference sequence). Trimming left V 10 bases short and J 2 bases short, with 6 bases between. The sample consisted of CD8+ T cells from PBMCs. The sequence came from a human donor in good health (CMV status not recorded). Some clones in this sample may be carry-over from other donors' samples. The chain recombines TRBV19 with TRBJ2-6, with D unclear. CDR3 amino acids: CATHAGANVLTF. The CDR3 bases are TGTGCCACCCACGCTGGGGCCAACGTCCTGACTTTC.